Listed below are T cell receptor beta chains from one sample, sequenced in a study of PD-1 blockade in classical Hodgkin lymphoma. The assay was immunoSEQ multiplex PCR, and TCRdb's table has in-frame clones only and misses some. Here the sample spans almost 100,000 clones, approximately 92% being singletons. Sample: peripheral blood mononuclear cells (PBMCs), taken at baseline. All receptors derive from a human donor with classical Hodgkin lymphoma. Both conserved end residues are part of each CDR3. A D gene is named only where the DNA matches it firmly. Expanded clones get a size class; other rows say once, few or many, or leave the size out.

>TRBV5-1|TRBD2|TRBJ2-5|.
TGCGCCAGCAGCTTGGCGCTAGCGGGAGGGAGTGAGACCCAGTACTTC
CASSLALAGGSETQYF
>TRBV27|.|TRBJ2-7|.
TGTGCCAGCAGCTTAAGGACAGCCTACGAGCAGTACTTC
CASSLRTAYEQYF
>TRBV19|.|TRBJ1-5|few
TGTGCCAGTAGGGGGACCAACAGGGATCAGCCCCAGCATTTT
CASRGTNRDQPQHF
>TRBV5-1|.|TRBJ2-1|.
TGCGCCAGCAGCTGGAGGGATTCCTACAATGAGCAGTTCTTC
CASSWRDSYNEQFF
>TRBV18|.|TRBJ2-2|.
TGTGCCAGCTCACCCTTATATCTGGCCTCGAACACCGGGGAGCTGTTTTTT
CASSPLYLASNTGELFF
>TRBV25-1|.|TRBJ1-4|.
TGTGCCAGCAGTGAATTGGGGGAGGGAACTAATGAAAAACTGTTTTTT
CASSELGEGTNEKLFF
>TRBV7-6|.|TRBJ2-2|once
TGTGCCAGCAGCTCCCGAGTGAGCTATTCCACCGGGGAGCTGTTTTTT
CASSSRVSYSTGELFF
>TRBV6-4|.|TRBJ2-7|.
TGTGCCAGGGTGGTTGACAGGTTCCCCTACGAGCAGTACTTC
CARVVDRFPYEQYF
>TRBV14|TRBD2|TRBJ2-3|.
TGTGCCAGCAGCCAATTGATAGCGGGAATCGTTCTGGACCGCACAGATACGCAGTATTTT
CASSQLIAGIVLDRTDTQYF
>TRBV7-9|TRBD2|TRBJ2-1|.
TGTGCCAGCAGCTTAGGACTAGCAAATGAGCAGTTCTTC
CASSLGLANEQFF
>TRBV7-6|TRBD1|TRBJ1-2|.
TGTGCCAGCAGTCAATGGGACAGGCCCTCCAATAACTATGGCTACACCTTC
CASSQWDRPSNNYGYTF
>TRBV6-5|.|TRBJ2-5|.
TGTGCCAGCAGTTACACAGGGATAGCAGGCCAAGAGACCCAGTACTTC
CASSYTGIAGQETQYF
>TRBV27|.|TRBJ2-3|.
TGTGCCAGCAGCCCGGGCGATACGCAGTATTTT
CASSPGDTQYF
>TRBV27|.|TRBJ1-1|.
TGTGCCAGCAGTTGGTCAGCATTGAACACTGAAGCTTTCTTT
CASSWSALNTEAFF
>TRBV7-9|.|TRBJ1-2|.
TGTGCCAGCAGCTCCCTGGGGGGACCCCAGGGGGGCTACACCTTC
CASSSLGGPQGGYTF
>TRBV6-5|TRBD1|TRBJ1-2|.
TGTGCCAGCAGAGTGACAGGGAACTATGGCTACACCTTC
CASRVTGNYGYTF
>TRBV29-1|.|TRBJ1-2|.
TGCAGCGTAAATGGACAGCCCCTCTATGGCTACACCTTC
CSVNGQPLYGYTF
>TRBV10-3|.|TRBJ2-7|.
TGTGCCATCAGACGGGAAGCCTACGAGCAGTACTTC
CAIRREAYEQYF
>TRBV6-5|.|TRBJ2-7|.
TGTGCCAGCAGTTATGGTGGGTCCTACGAGCAGTACTTC
CASSYGGSYEQYF
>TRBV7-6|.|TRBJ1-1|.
TGTGCCAGCAGCTTTAGTACGGAACGGGACACTGAAGCTTTCTTT
CASSFSTERDTEAFF
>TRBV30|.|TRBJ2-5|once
TGTGCCTGGAGGCACAGGGACCCCCAAGAGACCCAGTACTTC
CAWRHRDPQETQYF
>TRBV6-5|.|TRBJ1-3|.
TGTGCCAGCAGTTACTCTGGGGTGAGCTCTGGAAACACCATATATTTT
CASSYSGVSSGNTIYF
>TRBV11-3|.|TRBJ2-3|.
TGTGCCAGCAGCTTTTTCTGGTCCACAGATACGCAGTATTTT
CASSFFWSTDTQYF
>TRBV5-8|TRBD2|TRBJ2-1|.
TGTGCCAGCAGCCCCCGACTAGCGGGTCACTACAATGAGCAGTTCTTC
CASSPRLAGHYNEQFF
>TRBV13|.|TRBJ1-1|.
TGTGCCAGCAGCTTGTCATCGGAGGCTTTCTTT
CASSLSSEAFF
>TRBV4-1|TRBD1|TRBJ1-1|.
TGCGCCAGCAGCCAAGTGTCAGGGGGCATTGAAGCTTTCTTT
CASSQVSGGIEAFF
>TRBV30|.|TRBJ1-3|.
TGTGCCTGGATTTCCCGGGGGATCTCTGGAAACACCATATATTTT
CAWISRGISGNTIYF
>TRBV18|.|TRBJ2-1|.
TGTGCCAGCTCACCCCCCTCGCGGAACTCCTACAATGAGCAGTTCTTC
CASSPPSRNSYNEQFF
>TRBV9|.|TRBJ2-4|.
TGTGCCAGCAGCGTAGACTTGGGCAAAAACATTCAGTACTTC
CASSVDLGKNIQYF
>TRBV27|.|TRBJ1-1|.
TGTGCCAGCTGGGCCAGAATTAACATGAACACTGAAGCTTTCTTT
CASWARINMNTEAFF
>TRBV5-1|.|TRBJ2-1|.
TGCGCCAGCAGCTTGTTAGGCTCCTACAATGAGCAGTTCTTC
CASSLLGSYNEQFF
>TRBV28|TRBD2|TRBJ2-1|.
TGTGCCAGCAACGCCCCCGGTTCGTGGAGGCGGGAGGACCGCAATGAGCAGTTCTTC
CASNAPGSWRREDRNEQFF